This passage covers 24 T cell receptor beta chains from one sample sequenced in a study of blood T cell repertoires in COVID-19 (TCRdb year 2020). Libraries were prepared through the immunoSEQ multiplex PCR assay. Sourced from immuneACCESS, this table was stored by TCRdb with only in-frame sequences that have V and J called. A share of the clones is absent; for the studies checked, an unresolved V gene accounts for under half, and the remainder has no known explanation. The sample table records fewer than 300,000 clones; roughly 85% of these occur just once. The leading ten clones occupy 8% to 10% of the sample. The sequencing input was peripheral blood. These receptors were obtained from a woman aged 45-65 years who had recovered from COVID-19.

CDR3 in amino acids: CASKNYTNTGELFF. The CDR3 nucleotides are TGTGCCAGTAAAAACTATACGAACACCGGGGAGCTGTTTTTT. The rearrangement links TRBV19 to TRBJ2-2; no clear D. The germline V and J ends were trimmed by 7 bases and 0 bases, with 9 bases remaining between them. The CDR3 loop spans 14 amino acids. Germline-derived CDR1 and CDR2 are LNHDA and SQIVND (reference sequence).

The V and J genes are TRBV30 and TRBJ2-3; TRBD2 matches at 11 bases. There are 13 residues in the CDR3. CDR1 is GTSNPN, CDR2 SVGIG, per germline (reference sequence). The J segment lost 11 bases and the V segment lost 1 base, leaving 5 bases of the junction unmatched. The CDR3 nucleotides read TGTGCCTGGAGTGAAACGCTAGCGGGGGGGCAGTATTTT. It encodes CAWSETLAGGQYF.

This clone was observed once. This sequence joins TRBV11-2 and TRBJ2-3, with TRBD2 identical over 9 bases. This CDR3 has 15 amino acids. Trimming took 1 base from V and 3 from J; bases not matched to a gene: 2. Per germline, CDR1 SGHAT and CDR2 FQNNGV. The CDR3 DNA reads TGTGCCAGCAGCTTAGGACTAGCGGTGACAGATACGCAGTATTTT. Encoded protein: CASSLGLAVTDTQYF.

This chain joins TRBV18 and TRBJ1-6, with D uncertain. The length of the CDR3 is 15 residues. The V gene lost 6 bases and the J gene lost 0 bases, with 9 bases spanning the gap. Germline V lookup: CDR1 KGHSH, CDR2 LQKENI. The CDR3 reads CASSPGSSYNSPLHF. In DNA, the CDR3 is TGTGCCAGCTCTCCCGGTAGCTCCTATAATTCACCCCTCCACTTT.

V and J are TRBV6-5 and TRBJ1-1; 7 nucleotides agree with TRBD1. Germline values: CDR1 MNHEY, CDR2 SVGAGI. The junction had 13 bases not matched to a gene; V was cut back by 6 bases and J by 6 bases. This CDR3 is built from 15 residues. CDR3 sequence reads: CASSTGAAVSPEAFF. The DNA for the CDR3 is TGTGCCAGCAGCACAGGGGCGGCCGTTAGCCCTGAAGCTTTCTTT.

V gene TRBV6-5 combines with J gene TRBJ1-6; D unclear. CDR3 length: 14 amino acids. Per germline, CDR1 MNHEY and CDR2 SVGAGI. The V end lost 5 bases, the J end lost 7 bases, and 12 bases lay between the germline ends. CDR3 DNA sequence: TGTGCCAGCAGTCCCGAGGGCCTAAATTCACCCCTCCACTTT. Protein product: CASSPEGLNSPLHF.

The V gene is TRBV4-3, the J gene TRBJ2-1; tentatively, D is TRBD2 (6 bases). This CDR3 is built from 16 residues. Germline values: CDR1 LGHNA, CDR2 YSLEER. Deletions cut 1 base from V and 6 bases from J, with 16 bases between. CDR3 DNA: TGCGCCAGCAGCCAAGTTTACTCTGGAGGGGTCAATGAGCAGTTCTTC. Its protein is CASSQVYSGGVNEQFF.

With respect to this clone: The junction departs from the called germline gene at one end, perhaps through a read error. The chain is built from TRBV5-1 and TRBJ2-1; 9 bases map to TRBD1. Per germline, CDR1 SGHRS and CDR2 YFSETQ. The CDR3 spans 14 residues. The CDR3 DNA sequence: TGCGCCAGCAGCTTCGGGACAGGGTACACTGAGCAGTTCTTC. Amino acid sequence: CASSFGTGYTEQFF.

V is TRBV19 and J is TRBJ2-7; TRBD1 might be the D (6 bases). Germline V gene data show CDR1 as LNHDA and CDR2 as SQIVND (reference sequence). There are 15 residues in the CDR3. Trimming cost V 7 bases and J 2 bases, with 18 bases left between them. CDR3 amino acids: CASTLGHGVPYEQYF. The CDR3 nucleotides are TGTGCCAGTACCCTGGGACATGGGGTACCCTACGAGCAGTACTTC.

This chain joins TRBV10-3 and TRBJ2-3, with 7 bases aligning to TRBD1. Looked up from germline, CDR1 is ENHRY and CDR2 is SYGVKD. Unmatched junction bases numbered 2, after V lost 7 bases and J lost 1 base. The CDR3 is made up of 13 amino acids. The CDR3 loop reads CAIMQGGTDTQYF. The CDR3 bases are TGTGCCATCATGCAGGGGGGCACAGATACGCAGTATTTT.

The chain joins TRBV9 to TRBJ2-5; a weak D match, TRBD2 (5 bases). This CDR3 contains 14 residues. In germline, CDR1 is SGDLS, CDR2 YYNGEE. Trimming removed 4 bases at V and 4 bases at J, with 14 bases between. CDR3 in amino acids: CASSTSRGPETQYF. The DNA for the CDR3 is TGTGCCAGCAGCACCTCCCGCGGGCCAGAGACCCAGTACTTC.

Within the sample, this clone is large. This chain connects TRBV6-1 to TRBJ2-4; 11 nucleotides agree with TRBD2. Germline V gives CDR1 MNHNS, CDR2 SASEGT. With V trimmed by 0 bases and J by 6 bases, 1 base remained unmatched. This CDR3 comprises 15 residues. The CDR3, as DNA: TGTGCCAGCAGTGAAGCTAGCGGGGGGGCAAACATTCAGTACTTC. It encodes CASSEASGGANIQYF.

The chain uses TRBV5-6 and TRBJ2-3; TRBD1 matches 8 bases. Trimming at V came to 2 bases and at J to 1 base, leaving 9 bases not matched to a gene. Germline values: CDR1 SGHDT, CDR2 YYEEEE. CDR3 length: 17 amino acids. The CDR3 protein is CASSFRQGRTGTDTQYF. The DNA for the CDR3 is TGTGCCAGCAGCTTCCGACAGGGGAGGACGGGCACAGATACGCAGTATTTT.

The chain employs TRBV5-1 and TRBJ2-6; a weak D match, TRBD1 (5 bases). V lost 7 bases, J lost 0 bases, and 8 bases lay in between. Germline V gene sequence: CDR1 SGHRS, CDR2 YFSETQ. The CDR3 consists of 14 residues. CDR3 DNA: TGCGCCAGCTACGACAGCTCTGGGGCCAACGTCCTGACTTTC. Its translation is CASYDSSGANVLTF.

V usage is TRBV6-2 or TRBV6-3 and J usage is TRBJ1-4, with TRBD1 matching 9 bases. Germline trimming cut 5 bases from V and 8 bases from J; bases unmatched to any gene: 9. Germline V gene data show CDR1 as MNHEY and CDR2 as SVGEGT. This CDR3 is built from 15 residues. CDR3 DNA sequence: TGTGCCAGCAGTACCCTGGACAGGGGACGCGAAAAACTGTTTTTT. This translates into CASSTLDRGREKLFF.

This chain links TRBV19 with TRBJ1-1; D might be TRBD1 (5 bases). The CDR3 loop spans 14 amino acids. Germline assignment: CDR1 LNHDA and CDR2 SQIVND (reference sequence). V lost 3 bases to trimming and J lost 5 bases, with 13 bases between them. This chain's CDR3 is CASSMTASPTEAFF. CDR3 nucleotide sequence: TGTGCCAGTAGTATGACAGCCTCTCCAACTGAAGCTTTCTTT.

The CDR3 bases are TGTGCCAGCAGCTTAGTCGCAGGGGACAATTCACCCCTCCACTTT. This encodes CASSLVAGDNSPLHF. The chain couples TRBV7-2 to TRBJ1-6; D is possibly TRBD1 (6 bases). Trimming shortened V by 1 base and J by 7 bases, and 11 bases separated the two germline ends. Germline-derived CDR1 and CDR2 are SGHTA and FQGNSA. This CDR3 comprises 15 residues.

The J gene is TRBJ1-1, the V gene TRBV6-5; D ambiguous. The V end was cut by 8 bases, the J end by 0 bases, with 10 bases between. CDR1 is MNHEY, CDR2 SVGAGI, per germline. The CDR3 loop spans 13 amino acids. The CDR3 sequence: CASAEQLNTEAFF. DNA for the CDR3: TGTGCCAGCGCCGAACAACTGAACACTGAAGCTTTCTTT.

This clone was counted many times. The V call is TRBV4-1, the J call TRBJ1-2, with 8 bases identical to TRBD1. Trimming removed 4 bases from V and 8 bases from J; junction bases left unmatched: 6. CDR1 and CDR2 (germline): MGHRA, YSYEKL. The CDR3 contains 13 residues. The CDR3 bases are TGCGCCAGCAGCCGGAATGGACAGGGAGGCTACACCTTC. Its translation is CASSRNGQGGYTF.

The chain links TRBV2 to TRBJ1-2; 8 bases map to TRBD1. V was clipped by 8 bases and J by 4 bases; unmatched bases: 21. Germline CDR1 SNHLY, CDR2 FYNNEI. This CDR3 region has 18 residues. CDR3 residues: CASGFLSPDRVLFYGYTF. The CDR3 nucleotides read TGTGCCAGCGGTTTTTTATCGCCGGACAGGGTTCTCTTCTATGGCTACACCTTC. Based on the CDR3 plus reference TRBV2 and TRBJ1-2, the full variable domain is EPEVTQTPSHQVTQMGQEVILRCVPISNHLYFYWYRQILGQKVEFLVSFYNNEISEKSEIFDDQFSVERPDGSNFTLKIRSTKLEDSAMYFCASGFLSPDRVLFYGYTFGSGTRLTVV.

The chain uses TRBV7-2 and TRBJ1-1; the D gene is possibly TRBD1 (5 bases). The CDR3 runs 18 residues. From germline, CDR1 is SGHTA and CDR2 FQGNSA. Between the trimmed V and J ends, which lost 6 bases and 3 bases, there was a span of 26 bases. The CDR3 protein is CASSVGTPLRQNDTEAFF. CDR3 sequence (DNA): TGTGCCAGCAGTGTCGGTACCCCCCTGAGACAGAATGACACTGAAGCTTTCTTT.

This clone was picked up one time. CDR3 DNA sequence: TGTGCCAGCAGTTTATCGGGACAGAAGGGTGAAGCTTTCTTT. Translated: CASSLSGQKGEAFF. The rearrangement uses TRBV27 and TRBJ1-1; 7 nucleotides match TRBD1. V lost 0 bases and J lost 7; bases outside the gene matches: 5. Germline values: CDR1 MNHEY, CDR2 SMNVEV (reference sequence). The CDR3 loop spans 14 amino acids.

The V gene is TRBV5-5, the J gene TRBJ2-3, with 7 bases identical to TRBD2. Germline V lookup: CDR1 SGHKS, CDR2 YYEKEE (reference sequence). The V gene end was trimmed by 3 bases and the J gene end by 4 bases; junction bases not matched to a gene: 2. The CDR3 runs 13 residues. The CDR3 loop reads CASSWAGADTQYF. The CDR3 DNA follows: TGTGCCAGCAGCTGGGCGGGGGCAGATACGCAGTATTTT.

This chain uses TRBV10-3 with TRBJ2-3; TRBD2 agrees at 9 bases. V gave up 6 bases and J gave up 0 bases; unmatched junction bases: 4. Germline CDR1 and CDR2: ENHRY and SYGVKD. This CDR3 has 15 residues. The CDR3 loop is CAISSGLASTDTQYF. Written as DNA, the CDR3 is TGTGCCATCAGCTCGGGACTAGCAAGCACAGATACGCAGTATTTT.